Listed below are T cell receptor beta chains from one sample, sequenced in a study of T cells in narcolepsy. Here immunoSEQ multiplex PCR was the method, and the copy in TCRdb shows in-frame clones only, minus some. Counted here are more than 30,000 clones, more than 75% occurring once; the ten biggest clones make up 1.1%. The specimen was CD45RA- memory CD4+ T cells from PBMCs. The receptors originated from a human donor with narcolepsy. CDR3s include the opening cysteine and the closing phenylalanine or tryptophan. D genes are given only for firm matches. Expanded clones get a size class; other rows say once, few or many, or leave the size out.

v_gene	abundance	j_gene	d_gene	CDR3aa	CDR3nt
TRBV11-3	-	TRBJ2-3	-	CASSLVRSDTQYF	TGTGCCAGCAGCTTAGTTCGGTCGGATACGCAGTATTTT
TRBV7-9	-	TRBJ2-3	TRBD2	CASSLRLAGEGDTQYF	TGTGCCAGCAGCTTACGGCTAGCGGGAGAAGGGGATACGCAGTATTTT
TRBV19	-	TRBJ2-3	-	CASSLGEADTQYF	TGTGCCAGTTCCTTAGGTGAGGCAGATACGCAGTATTTT
TRBV19	-	TRBJ1-1	TRBD1	CASSPGTGVGRTEAFF	TGTGCCAGTAGTCCTGGGACAGGAGTCGGCCGGACTGAAGCTTTCTTT
TRBV6-1	-	TRBJ2-3	TRBD2	CASSGGTSGVTDTQYF	TGTGCCAGCAGTGGGGGGACTAGCGGAGTCACAGATACGCAGTATTTT
TRBV2	-	TRBJ1-1	-	CASRLAPRGITEAFF	TGTGCCAGCAGGCTCGCCCCGCGGGGGATCACTGAAGCTTTCTTT
TRBV2	-	TRBJ2-3	-	CASTPFFGYQYF	TGTGCCAGCACTCCCTTCTTTGGTTATCAGTATTTT
TRBV5-1	-	TRBJ1-1	-	CASSRTLGPRMNTEAFF	TGCGCCAGCAGCCGGACCCTCGGGCCTCGCATGAACACTGAAGCTTTCTTT
TRBV7-8	-	TRBJ2-2	TRBD1	CASSFRQGGIGELFF	TGTGCCAGCAGCTTTAGACAGGGCGGTATCGGGGAGCTGTTTTTT
TRBV14	-	TRBJ2-3	-	CASSQDVGSFTDTQYF	TGTGCCAGCAGCCAAGATGTCGGGAGCTTCACAGATACGCAGTATTTT
TRBV5-1	-	TRBJ1-6	-	CASSLGGPLSSYNSPLHF	TGCGCCAGCAGCTTGGGGGGTCCGCTAAGCTCCTATAATTCACCCCTCCACTTT
TRBV4-3	-	TRBJ2-2	-	CASSQGPQGGELFF	TGCGCCAGCAGCCAAGGCCCCCAGGGCGGGGAGCTGTTTTTT
TRBV28	-	TRBJ1-2	-	CASSSGSYGYTF	TGTGCCAGCAGTTCAGGGAGCTATGGCTACACCTTC
TRBV9	-	TRBJ2-2	TRBD1	CASNGDRTLTTGELFF	TGTGCCAGCAACGGGGACAGAACGCTTACCACCGGGGAGCTGTTTTTT
TRBV6-1	-	TRBJ1-1	TRBD1	CASTGQGEAFF	TGTGCCAGCACGGGACAGGGGGAAGCTTTCTTT
TRBV5-1	-	TRBJ2-1	TRBD2	CASSLLLGLVNEQFF	TGCGCCAGCAGCTTGTTGTTGGGACTAGTCAATGAGCAGTTCTTC
TRBV19	-	TRBJ2-5	-	CASRITGWETQYF	TGTGCCAGTAGAATAACAGGGTGGGAGACCCAGTACTTC
TRBV6-5	-	TRBJ1-2	-	CASRQPSSGYTF	TGTGCCAGCAGACAACCTTCGAGCGGCTACACCTTC
TRBV27	-	TRBJ1-1	-	CASTQLPRGTEAFF	TGTGCCAGCACTCAGCTCCCTCGGGGGACTGAAGCTTTCTTT
TRBV7-8	-	TRBJ1-1	-	CASSLTIGTEAFF	TGTGCCAGCAGCTTGACTATCGGGACTGAAGCTTTCTTT
TRBV28	-	TRBJ1-1	-	CASSLNGGLPGTEAFF	TGTGCCAGCAGTTTAAACGGGGGCCTGCCGGGCACTGAAGCTTTCTTT
TRBV6-1	-	TRBJ2-5	TRBD2	CASSWGTSGQETQYF	TGTGCCAGCAGTTGGGGGACTAGCGGCCAAGAGACCCAGTACTTC
TRBV10-2	few	TRBJ1-1	-	CASVKGRVETEAFF	TGCGCCAGCGTCAAAGGGAGGGTAGAAACTGAAGCTTTCTTT
TRBV7-2	-	TRBJ2-7	TRBD1	CASSSPRTGNYEQYF	TGTGCCAGCAGCTCCCCCCGGACAGGGAACTACGAGCAGTACTTC
TRBV6-6	-	TRBJ1-3	-	CASSYHSGDGNTIYF	TGTGCCAGCAGTTACCATTCAGGGGATGGAAACACCATATATTTT
TRBV4-1	-	TRBJ2-1	-	CASSQELRGTYNEQFF	TGCGCCAGCAGCCAAGAGTTGCGGGGGACATACAATGAGCAGTTCTTC